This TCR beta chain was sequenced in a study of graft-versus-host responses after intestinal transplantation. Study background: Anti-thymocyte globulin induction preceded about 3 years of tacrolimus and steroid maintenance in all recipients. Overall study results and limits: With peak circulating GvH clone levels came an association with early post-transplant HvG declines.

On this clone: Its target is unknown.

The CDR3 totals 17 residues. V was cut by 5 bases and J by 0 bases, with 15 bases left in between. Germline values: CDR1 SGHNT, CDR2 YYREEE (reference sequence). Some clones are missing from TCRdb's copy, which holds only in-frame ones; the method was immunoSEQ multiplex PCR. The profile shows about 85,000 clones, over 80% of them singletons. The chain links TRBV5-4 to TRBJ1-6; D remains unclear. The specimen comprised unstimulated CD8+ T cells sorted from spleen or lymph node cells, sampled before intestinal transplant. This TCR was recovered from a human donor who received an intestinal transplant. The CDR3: CASRDGDWSSYNSPLHF. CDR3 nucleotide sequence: TGTGCCAGCAGAGACGGCGACTGGAGCTCCTATAATTCACCCCTCCACTTT.